The 22 T cell receptor beta chains reported below all come from one sample, sequenced in a study of blood T cells in healthy people across ages. Combining a sample-barcoded 5' primer with a J-beta primer mix, a second PCR ran for about 7 to 11 cycles. TCRdb analysed the 5' RACE reads with MiXCR anew, one entry per CDR3 protein. This table has about 620,000 distinct CDR3 sequences, roughly half appearing once. The sequenced material came from blood. The source of these receptors is a woman aged 80 or older in good health.

The CDR3: CSRSGGAFETQYF. CDR3 sequence (DNA): TGCAGCCGTAGCGGGGGGGCCTTTGAGACCCAGTACTTC. The chain uses TRBV20-1 and TRBJ2-5, with TRBD2 matching 11 bases. The CDR3 runs 13 residues. Germline V gene sequence: CDR1 DFQATT, CDR2 SNEGSKA (reference sequence).

The genes are TRBV3-1 and TRBJ2-7, with D tentatively TRBD2 (5 bases). V lost 10 bases and J lost 2, with 15 bases in between. CDR1 is LGHDT and CDR2 is YNNKEL in the germline V gene (reference sequence). The CDR3 extends over 13 amino acids. In nucleotides, the CDR3 is TGTGCCACGCCTGCCCCCGGGACCTACGAGCAGTACTTC. This translates into CATPAPGTYEQYF.

The chain combines TRBV2 with TRBJ2-5, with 7 positions matching TRBD1. CDR1 is SNHLY, CDR2 FYNNEI, per germline. The ends lost 4 bases at V and 0 bases at J; junction bases unmatched: 8. The CDR3 loop spans 16 amino acids. The CDR3 bases are TGTGCCAGCAGTGGTGAGGGGGCCTATTACCAAGAGACCCAGTACTTC. It encodes CASSGEGAYYQETQYF. Filled out from reference TRBV2 and TRBJ2-5, the complete variable domain reads EPEVTQTPSHQVTQMGQEVILRCVPISNHLYFYWYRQILGQKVEFLVSFYNNEISEKSEIFDDQFSVERPDGSNFTLKIRSTKLEDSAMYFCASSGEGAYYQETQYFGPGTRLLVL.

The chain joins TRBV5-6 to TRBJ1-2; maybe TRBD1 (5 bases). Trimming took 0 bases from V and 7 from J, leaving 13 bases between them. Looked up from germline, CDR1 is SGHDT and CDR2 is YYEEEE. The CDR3 has 14 residues. Here the CDR3 reads CASSLGAGLGGYTF. The CDR3 DNA follows: TGTGCCAGCAGCTTGGGGGCAGGGTTAGGTGGCTACACCTTC.

Worth noting for this clonotype: The junction shows a germline mismatch at one end, possibly a read error. V gene TRBV20-1 combines with J gene TRBJ2-5, with 9 nucleotides matching TRBD1. The CDR3 sequence is 14 residues long. The germline CDR1 and CDR2 sequences are DFQATT and SNEGSKA (reference sequence). CDR3 DNA sequence: TGCAGTACTAGAAGGGACAGGGTCAAAGAGACCCAGTACTTC. Translation: CSTRRDRVKETQYF.

This clonotype occurred a few times. A much larger clone lies one base from this, so it may be a read error. This sequence joins TRBV12-3 or TRBV12-4 and TRBJ2-5; D not certain. CDR3 size: 12 residues. Trimming left V 1 base short and J 11 bases short, with 11 bases between. CDR3 bases: TGTGCCAGCAGTTTAGACGGCAATGAGCAGTACTTC. This encodes CASSLDGNEQYF.

The chain recombines TRBV24-1 with TRBJ1-2; maybe TRBD1 (5 bases). CDR1 is KGHDR, CDR2 SFDVKD, per germline. The CDR3 is made up of 15 amino acids. With 7 bases removed from V and 2 bases from J, the gap between germline ends came to 16 bases. Written as DNA, the CDR3 is TGTGCCACCAGCTTAATGGGGGGATCCAACTATGGCTACACCTTC. This sequence encodes CATSLMGGSNYGYTF.

This clonotype was observed a handful of times. This sequence joins TRBV2 and TRBJ2-7; possibly TRBD2 for D (5 bases). The CDR3 totals 13 residues. Germline CDR1 reads SNHLY; CDR2 reads FYNNEI. Deletions cut 6 bases from V and 7 bases from J, with 16 bases between. The CDR3: CASRDGPGGEQYF. CDR3 in DNA: TGTGCCAGCAGGGACGGGCCCGGAGGAGAGCAGTACTTC.

This chain joins TRBV29-1 and TRBJ2-1, with 8 bases fitting TRBD2. The CDR3 runs 14 residues. The germline V gene encodes CDR1 SQVTM and CDR2 ANQGSEA. V gave up 0 bases and J gave up 15 bases; unmatched junction bases: 13. Written as DNA, the CDR3 is TGCAGCGTTGAAGACGAAACCACCGGGACTAGGGGGTTCTTC. Protein sequence: CSVEDETTGTRGFF.

The V gene is TRBV20-1, the J gene TRBJ2-1; no clear D. The ends were cut back, 6 bases at V and 4 bases at J, with 22 bases in the middle. Germline assignment: CDR1 DFQATT and CDR2 SNEGSKA (reference sequence). The CDR3 loop spans 16 amino acids. CDR3: CSATRLQYLGYNEQFF. The CDR3, as DNA: TGCAGTGCAACCAGACTTCAGTACCTCGGTTACAATGAGCAGTTCTTC.

In this sample, this clonotype turned up a few times. The CDR3 DNA reads TGCAGTGCTAGAGGGAGGGCTATACCCGAGACCCAGTACTTC. Its translation is CSARGRAIPETQYF. The V and J genes are TRBV20-1 and TRBJ2-5; D perhaps matches TRBD2 (6 bases). This CDR3 is 14 amino acids long. The V end was cut by 1 base, the J end by 5 bases, with 14 bases between. CDR1 DFQATT and CDR2 SNEGSKA come from the germline V gene (reference sequence).

This clonotype was detected many times. The chain couples TRBV7-9 to TRBJ2-7; maybe TRBD2 (5 bases). This CDR3 spans 13 amino acids. Germline CDR1 SEHNR, CDR2 FQNEAQ (reference sequence). The V and J ends lost 0 bases and 2 bases respectively, with 5 bases between them. The CDR3 DNA reads as TGTGCCAGCAGCTTAGCCGGGGCCTACGAGCAGTACTTC. Its translation is CASSLAGAYEQYF.

V usage is TRBV6-2 or TRBV6-3 and J usage is TRBJ2-7; 10 nucleotides agree with TRBD1. In germline, CDR1 is MNHEY, CDR2 SVGEGT. The CDR3 has 11 amino acids. The V segment lost 2 bases and the J segment 11 bases; nucleotides outside the gene matches: 0. The CDR3 region has the DNA TGTGCCAGCAGTTACGGGACAGGGGAGTACTTC. Protein: CASSYGTGEYF.

The chain employs TRBV4-1 and TRBJ1-2; TRBD1 aligns across 7 bases. Losses at the gene ends were 1 base for V and 10 bases for J; bases not matched to a gene: 12. Germline CDR1 MGHRA, CDR2 YSYEKL. The CDR3 consists of 15 residues. CDR3 nucleotides: TGCGCCAGCAGCCAAGGACAGGGCTTAGGTACAGACTACACCTTC. Translated: CASSQGQGLGTDYTF.

Notes on this clonotype: This may be a read error, as it is one base from a much larger clone. The chain employs TRBV30 and TRBJ2-1; tentative D call: TRBD1 (6 bases). V was clipped by 0 bases and J by 6 bases, with 15 bases between them. This CDR3 region has 15 residues. Per germline, CDR1 GTSNPN and CDR2 SVGIG (reference sequence). In DNA, the CDR3 is TGTGCCTGGAGTGTGTTACAGGGTGCCTGCAATGAGCAGTTCTTC. This sequence encodes CAWSVLQGACNEQFF.

In the case of this clonotype: A much larger clone sits a single nucleotide away, making a read error possible. The chain joins TRBV6-1 to TRBJ2-1; D gene ambiguous. The CDR3 runs to 12 residues. CDR1 is MNHNS, CDR2 SASEGT, per germline. The CDR3 DNA reads as TGTGCCAGCAGCCGCATCTACGATGAGCAGTTCTTC. Encoded protein: CASSRIYDEQFF.

The sample holds a few counts of this clonotype. The V gene is TRBV6-2 or TRBV6-3, the J gene TRBJ2-5, with a weak D call TRBD1 (6 bases). The better agreement between TRBJ2-7 and the DNA end casts doubt on the J call. Germline V CDR1 and CDR2: MNHEY, SVGEGT. The CDR3 totals 16 residues. CDR3 bases: TGTGCCAGCAGTTACGCTACAGGGTTCAGGGCCGACGAGCAGTACTTC. Its protein product is CASSYATGFRADEQYF.

This clonotype was observed a handful of times. A much larger clone lies one base from this, so it may be a read error. The chain links TRBV6-5 to TRBJ2-1; D is ambiguous. The end of the DNA fits TRBJ2-7 better, so the J call may be wrong. The germline V gene has CDR1 MNHEY and CDR2 SVGAGI. The CDR3 loop spans 14 amino acids. The chain's CDR3 is CASSPMTTYNEQYF. The CDR3 DNA reads TGTGCCAGCAGTCCCATGACAACCTACAATGAGCAGTACTTC.

Notes on this clonotype: A much larger clone differs by one base, so this may be a read error. The chain carries TRBV2 and TRBJ2-1, with 9 bases fitting TRBD2. After removal of 6 bases from V and 8 bases from J, the junction contained 11 bases not matched to a gene. Germline V gene data show CDR1 as SNHLY and CDR2 as FYNNEI. The CDR3 sequence is 15 residues long. The CDR3 loop reads CASRGGSGGLDEQFF. In DNA form, the CDR3 reads TGTGCCAGCAGGGGCGGTAGCGGGGGCCTGGATGAGCAGTTCTTC.

This clonotype showed up just a few times. V gene TRBV25-1 combines with J gene TRBJ2-4; D not resolved. V was clipped by 1 base and J by 5 bases, with 6 bases between them. Germline V gives CDR1 MGHDK, CDR2 SYGVNS. This CDR3 region has 13 residues. CDR3 amino acids: CASSEFGQNIQYF. The CDR3, as DNA: TGTGCCAGCAGTGAATTTGGCCAAAACATTCAGTACTTC.

Points on this clonotype: Compared with germline, one end of the junction differs, possibly owing to a read error. The chain combines TRBV5-1 with TRBJ1-3, with unresolved D. The CDR3 consists of 16 residues. The germline gives CDR1 SGHRS, CDR2 YFSETQ. The CDR3 coding sequence is TGCGCCAGCAGCACCGGGCAGTCAGATTCTGGAAACACCGTATATTTT. Its protein product is CASSTGQSDSGNTVYF. Based on the CDR3 plus reference TRBV5-1 and TRBJ1-3, the full variable domain is KAGVTQTPRYLIKTRGQQVTLSCSPISGHRSVSWYQQTPGQGLQFLFEYFSETQRNKGNFPGRFSGRQFSNSRSEMNVSTLELGDSALYLCASSTGQSDSGNTVYFGEGSWLTVV.

This clonotype was counted at least ten times. V usage is TRBV6-6 and J usage is TRBJ2-7, with D uncertain. Deletions cut 0 bases from V and 7 bases from J, with 10 bases between. Germline assignment: CDR1 MNHNY and CDR2 SVGAGI (reference sequence). The CDR3 has 13 residues. The CDR3 region is CASSYSGMGEQYF. The CDR3, as DNA: TGTGCCAGCAGTTACTCTGGAATGGGGGAGCAGTACTTC.